This T cell receptor (beta chain) was recorded in a study of cytomegalovirus exposure and HLA in healthy donors. Primers for the PCR totalled 60 Vbeta and 13 Jbeta. Here immunoSEQ multiplex PCR was the method, and the copy in TCRdb shows in-frame clones only, minus some. The table has 35,000 to 40,000 clones, approximately 90% seen once. Trimming left V 4 bases short and J 2 bases short, with 9 bases between. CDR3 length: 13 amino acids. CDR1 and CDR2 (germline): MNHEY, SMNVEV (reference sequence). Sequenced material: PBMCs. The clonotype originates from a woman between 18 and 30 years old in good health and CMV-seronegative. This chain links TRBV27 with TRBJ2-7, with unresolved D. This CDR3 reads CASSSTFTYEQYF. Here the CDR3 DNA reads TGTGCCAGCAGTTCGACATTTACCTACGAGCAGTACTTC.